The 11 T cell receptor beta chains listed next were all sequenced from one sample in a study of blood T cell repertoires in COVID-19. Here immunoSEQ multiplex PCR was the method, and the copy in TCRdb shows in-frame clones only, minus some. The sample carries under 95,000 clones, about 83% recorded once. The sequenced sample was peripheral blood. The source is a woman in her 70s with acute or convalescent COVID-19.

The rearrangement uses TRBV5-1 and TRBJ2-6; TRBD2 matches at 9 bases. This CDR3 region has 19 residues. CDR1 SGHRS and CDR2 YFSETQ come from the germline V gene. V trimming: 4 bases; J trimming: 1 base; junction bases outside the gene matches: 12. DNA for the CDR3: TGCGCCAGCAGCAGGGCCCCTAGCGGGGTTGAGTCTGGGGCCAACGTCCTGACTTTC. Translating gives CASSRAPSGVESGANVLTF.

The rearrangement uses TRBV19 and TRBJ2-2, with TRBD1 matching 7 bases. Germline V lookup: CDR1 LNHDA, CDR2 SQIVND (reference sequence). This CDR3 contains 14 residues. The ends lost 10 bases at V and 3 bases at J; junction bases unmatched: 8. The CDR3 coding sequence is TGTGCCACCAAATTCCAGGGGGACACCGGGGAGCTGTTTTTT. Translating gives CATKFQGDTGELFF. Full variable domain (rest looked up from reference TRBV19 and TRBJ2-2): DGGITQSPKYLFRKEGQNVTLSCEQNLNHDAMYWYRQDPGQGLRLIYYSQIVNDFQKGDIAEGYSVSREKKESFPLTVTSAQKNPTAFYLCATKFQGDTGELFFGEGSRLTVL.

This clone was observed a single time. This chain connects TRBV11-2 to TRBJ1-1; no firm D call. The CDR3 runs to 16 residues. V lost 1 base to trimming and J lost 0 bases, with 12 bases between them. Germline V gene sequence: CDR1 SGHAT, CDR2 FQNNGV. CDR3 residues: CASSLVWTGMNTEAFF. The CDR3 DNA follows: TGTGCCAGCAGCTTAGTCTGGACGGGAATGAACACTGAAGCTTTCTTT.

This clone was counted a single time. The CDR3 DNA is TGTGCCAGCAGTCGCCAAGGGACAGCGAGTCCGTATAGCAATCAGCCCCAGCATTTT. This sequence encodes CASSRQGTASPYSNQPQHF. The chain combines TRBV27 with TRBJ1-5, with TRBD1 matching 7 bases. Per the germline V gene, CDR1 is MNHEY and CDR2 is SMNVEV (reference sequence). This CDR3 region has 19 residues. The junction had 16 bases not matched to a gene; V was cut back by 5 bases and J by 0 bases.

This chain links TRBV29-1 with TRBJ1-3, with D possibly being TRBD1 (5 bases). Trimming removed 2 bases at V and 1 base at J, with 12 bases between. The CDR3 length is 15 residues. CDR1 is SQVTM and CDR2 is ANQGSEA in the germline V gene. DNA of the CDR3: TGCAGCGTTGAACTGGGGCCCACTTCTGGAAACACCATATATTTT. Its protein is CSVELGPTSGNTIYF.

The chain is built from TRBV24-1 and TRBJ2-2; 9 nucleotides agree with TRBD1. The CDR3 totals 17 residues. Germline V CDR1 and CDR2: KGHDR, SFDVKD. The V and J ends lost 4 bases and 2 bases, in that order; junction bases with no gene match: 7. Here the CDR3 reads CATSDPGTGSNTGELFF. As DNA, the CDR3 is TGTGCCACCAGTGACCCCGGGACAGGGTCTAACACCGGGGAGCTGTTTTTT.

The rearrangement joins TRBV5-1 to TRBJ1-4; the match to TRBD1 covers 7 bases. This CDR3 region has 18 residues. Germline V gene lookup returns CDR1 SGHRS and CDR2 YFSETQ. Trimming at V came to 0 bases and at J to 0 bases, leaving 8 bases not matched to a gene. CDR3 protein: CASSLAPGQPSTNEKLFF. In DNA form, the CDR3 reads TGCGCCAGCAGCTTGGCTCCGGGACAGCCTTCAACTAATGAAAAACTGTTTTTT.

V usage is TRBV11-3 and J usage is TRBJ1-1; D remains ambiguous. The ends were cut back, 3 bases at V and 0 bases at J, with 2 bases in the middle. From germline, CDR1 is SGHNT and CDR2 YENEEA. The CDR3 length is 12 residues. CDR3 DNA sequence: TGTGCCAGCAGCTTCGTGAACACTGAAGCTTTCTTT. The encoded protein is CASSFVNTEAFF. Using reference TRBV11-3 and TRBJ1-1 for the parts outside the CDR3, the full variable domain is EAGVVQSPRYKIIEKKQPVAFWCNPISGHNTLYWYLQNLGQGPELLIRYENEEAVDDSQLPKDRFSAERLKGVDSTLKIQPAELGDSAVYLCASSFVNTEAFFGQGTRLTVV.

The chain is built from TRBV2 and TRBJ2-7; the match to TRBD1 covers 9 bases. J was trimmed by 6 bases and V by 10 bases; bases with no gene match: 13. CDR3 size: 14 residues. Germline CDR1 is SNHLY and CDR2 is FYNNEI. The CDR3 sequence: CANNPGTGTGEQYF. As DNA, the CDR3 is TGTGCCAACAACCCCGGGACAGGGACGGGCGAGCAGTACTTC.

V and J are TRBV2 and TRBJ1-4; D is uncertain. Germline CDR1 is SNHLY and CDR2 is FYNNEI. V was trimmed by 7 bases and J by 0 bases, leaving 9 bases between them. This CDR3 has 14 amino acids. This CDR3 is CASTPTSTNEKLFF. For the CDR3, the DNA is TGTGCCAGCACACCAACATCAACTAATGAAAAACTGTTTTTT.

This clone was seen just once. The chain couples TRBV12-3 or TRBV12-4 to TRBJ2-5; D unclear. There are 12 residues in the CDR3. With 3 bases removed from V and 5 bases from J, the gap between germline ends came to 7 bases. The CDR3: CASSFLLETQYF. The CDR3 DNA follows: TGTGCCAGCAGTTTCCTTTTGGAGACCCAGTACTTC.